This T cell receptor (beta chain) stems from a study of vaccination effects on CD4 cells after COVID-19. At the level of the study: PBMC cultures contained two million cells per well, roughly 10 IU/ml IL-2 and around 9.3 ug/ml peptides.

Subsequent to roughly 9 days of culture, CD4+ T cells were isolated. Each participant received a vaccine that was either BNT162b2 or mRNA-1273, given as two doses. As regards this clone: As yet, its antigen is unknown.

Clones were read by immunoSEQ multiplex PCR, and TCRdb kept only the in-frame ones, dropping some. This repertoire shows about 45,000 clones, around 70% found once; its top ten account for about 8.6%. Per germline, CDR1 MNHNS and CDR2 SASEGT. CDR3 size: 15 residues. V lost 1 base, J lost 2 bases, and 9 bases lay in between. Study outcomes and limitations: Researchers reported few convalescent patients and no early post-infection timepoints in the study.

The specimen comprised CD4+ T cells from PBMCs cultured without peptide, sampled after COVID-19 vaccination. This chain joins TRBV6-1 and TRBJ1-3; tentatively, D is TRBD1 (6 bases). The receptor was isolated from a human donor who received a COVID-19 vaccine. The CDR3 DNA reads TGTGCCAGCAGTGAAGGGGGGGGCCCTGGAAACACCATATATTTT. Its translation: CASSEGGGPGNTIYF.